This T cell receptor beta chain was sequenced for a study of cytomegalovirus exposure and HLA in healthy donors. The study ran its PCR with 60 Vbeta and 13 Jbeta primers. Repertoires were generated with immunoSEQ multiplex PCR, while TCRdb's copy carries only in-frame clones and drops some. This table has roughly 61,000 clones, approximately 88% appearing once. The sequenced material came from PBMCs. This clonotype was sampled from a man aged 25 to 40 in good health and CMV-seropositive.

CDR3 in DNA: TGTGCCAGCAGCCCCGCAGGGATCTATGGCTACACCTTC. This encodes CASSPAGIYGYTF. The V gene is TRBV5-4, the J gene TRBJ1-2; the D gene is possibly TRBD1 (5 bases). The CDR3 is 13 residues long. Trimming cost V 4 bases and J 4 bases, with 11 bases left between them. Germline V lookup: CDR1 SGHNT, CDR2 YYREEE (reference sequence).